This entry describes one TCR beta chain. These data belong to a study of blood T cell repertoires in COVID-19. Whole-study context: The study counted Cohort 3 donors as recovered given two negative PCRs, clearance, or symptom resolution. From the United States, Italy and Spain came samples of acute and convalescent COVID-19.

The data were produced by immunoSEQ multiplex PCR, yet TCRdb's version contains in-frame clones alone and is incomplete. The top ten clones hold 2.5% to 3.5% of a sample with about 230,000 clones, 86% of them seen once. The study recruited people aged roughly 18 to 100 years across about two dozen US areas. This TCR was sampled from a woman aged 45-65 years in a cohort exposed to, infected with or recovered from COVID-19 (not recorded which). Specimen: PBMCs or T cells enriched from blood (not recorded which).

CDR3 coding DNA: TGCGCCAGCAGCCAAGATCGGTCGGCAGATACGCAGTATTTT. It codes for CASSQDRSADTQYF. The chain links TRBV4-3 to TRBJ2-3; D unclear. Germline loops: CDR1 LGHNA, CDR2 YSLEER. The ends were cut back, 0 bases at V and 4 bases at J, with 8 bases in the middle. This CDR3 comprises 14 residues.